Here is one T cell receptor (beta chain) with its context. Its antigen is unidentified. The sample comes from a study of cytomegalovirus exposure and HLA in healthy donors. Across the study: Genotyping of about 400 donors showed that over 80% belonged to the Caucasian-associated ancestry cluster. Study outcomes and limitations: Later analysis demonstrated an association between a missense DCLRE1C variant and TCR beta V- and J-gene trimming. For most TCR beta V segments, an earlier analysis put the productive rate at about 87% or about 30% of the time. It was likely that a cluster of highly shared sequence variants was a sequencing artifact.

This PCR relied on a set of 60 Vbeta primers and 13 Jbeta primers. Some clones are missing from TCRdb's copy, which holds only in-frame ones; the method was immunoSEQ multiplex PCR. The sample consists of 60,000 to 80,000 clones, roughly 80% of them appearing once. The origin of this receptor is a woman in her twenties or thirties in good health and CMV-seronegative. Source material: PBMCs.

This chain's CDR3 is CASSLGQGAREQYF. The CDR3 DNA reads as TGCGCCAGCAGCTTGGGGCAGGGGGCGCGAGAGCAGTACTTC. The chain links TRBV5-1 to TRBJ2-7, with 8 bases aligning to TRBD1. The ends lost 0 bases at V and 7 bases at J; junction bases unmatched: 6. Germline values: CDR1 SGHRS, CDR2 YFSETQ. The CDR3 has 14 amino acids.